These T cell receptor beta chains were read from a single sample in a study of control samples from healthy donors and cancer patients. Clones were sequenced by immunoSEQ multiplex PCR, and TCRdb holds only the in-frame ones, with some missing. The sample holds about 410,000 clones, about nine tenths seen once. The sample comprised PBMCs. Receptors were obtained from a man aged 35 to 55 with head and neck cancer. Each CDR3 is given with its conserved first and last residue. The D gene is left open where the match is weak. The size entry is marked missing in some rows and otherwise reads once, few, many or a size class.

j_gene: TRBJ2-2
d_gene: NA
abundance: NA
len: 13
v_gene: TRBV6-5
CDR3aa: CASIRVGTGELFF
CDR3nt: TGTGCCAGCATTAGGGTTGGCACCGGGGAGCTGTTTTTT

j_gene: TRBJ1-1
d_gene: TRBD1
abundance: NA
len: 13
v_gene: TRBV29-1
CDR3aa: CSASGQVNTEAFF
CDR3nt: TGCAGCGCCTCGGGACAGGTGAACACTGAAGCTTTCTTT

j_gene: TRBJ2-5
d_gene: TRBD2
abundance: NA
len: 15
v_gene: TRBV7-9
CDR3aa: CASSLGTSGRGRQYF
CDR3nt: TGTGCCAGCAGCTTAGGGACTAGCGGGAGGGGCCGGCAGTACTTC

j_gene: TRBJ2-2
d_gene: NA
abundance: few
len: 12
v_gene: TRBV6-5
CDR3aa: CASQSFTGELFF
CDR3nt: TGTGCCAGCCAGTCATTTACCGGGGAGCTGTTTTTT

j_gene: TRBJ1-2
d_gene: NA
abundance: NA
len: 14
v_gene: TRBV28
CDR3aa: CASSLPEGNYGYTF
CDR3nt: TGTGCCAGCAGTTTGCCGGAGGGGAACTATGGCTACACCTTC

j_gene: TRBJ2-5
d_gene: NA
abundance: few
len: 14
v_gene: TRBV15
CDR3aa: CATSLLAWGETQYF
CDR3nt: TGTGCCACCAGCCTCCTTGCCTGGGGAGAGACCCAGTACTTC

j_gene: TRBJ1-4
d_gene: NA
abundance: NA
len: 15
v_gene: TRBV29-1
CDR3aa: CSVGTVVPPNEKLFF
CDR3nt: TGCAGCGTTGGGACAGTAGTGCCCCCTAATGAAAAACTGTTTTTT

j_gene: TRBJ1-4
d_gene: TRBD1
abundance: once
len: 15
v_gene: TRBV5-6
CDR3aa: CASSFRDRVYEKLFF
CDR3nt: TGTGCCAGCAGCTTCCGGGACAGGGTGTATGAAAAACTGTTTTTT

j_gene: TRBJ1-6
d_gene: NA
abundance: once
len: 15
v_gene: TRBV7-9
CDR3aa: CASRTESSYNSPLHF
CDR3nt: TGTGCCAGCAGGACAGAGAGCTCCTATAATTCACCCCTCCACTTT

j_gene: TRBJ2-1
d_gene: TRBD2
abundance: NA
len: 16
v_gene: TRBV3-1/TRBV3-2
CDR3aa: CASSQPTSGTLDEQFF
CDR3nt: TGTGCCAGCAGCCAGCCGACTAGCGGGACACTGGATGAGCAGTTCTTC

j_gene: TRBJ1-6
d_gene: NA
abundance: NA
len: 14
v_gene: TRBV30
CDR3aa: CAWGQGTSESPLHF
CDR3nt: TGTGCCTGGGGGCAGGGGACCTCGGAGTCACCCCTCCACTTT

j_gene: TRBJ1-2
d_gene: NA
abundance: NA
len: 14
v_gene: TRBV19
CDR3aa: CASSMEPERRGYTF
CDR3nt: TGTGCCAGTAGTATGGAACCAGAACGGCGAGGCTACACCTTC

j_gene: TRBJ2-6
d_gene: NA
abundance: NA
len: 16
v_gene: TRBV18
CDR3aa: CASSPWASSGANVLTF
CDR3nt: TGTGCCAGCTCTCCCTGGGCAAGCTCTGGGGCCAACGTCCTGACTTTC

j_gene: TRBJ1-6
d_gene: NA
abundance: NA
len: 15
v_gene: TRBV27
CDR3aa: CASSSLDRYNSPLHF
CDR3nt: TGTGCCAGCAGTTCACTCGACAGGTATAATTCACCCCTCCACTTT

j_gene: TRBJ1-2
d_gene: TRBD1
abundance: once
len: 17
v_gene: TRBV9
CDR3aa: CASSVLALGQGAAGYTF
CDR3nt: TGTGCCAGCAGCGTTCTCGCCCTGGGACAGGGGGCAGCGGGCTACACCTTC

j_gene: TRBJ2-2
d_gene: TRBD1
abundance: NA
len: 12
v_gene: TRBV3-1/TRBV3-2
CDR3aa: CASSQGQGELFF
CDR3nt: TGTGCCAGCAGCCAGGGACAGGGGGAGCTGTTTTTT

j_gene: TRBJ2-7
d_gene: TRBD2
abundance: NA
len: 19
v_gene: TRBV10-3
CDR3aa: CAISEPTGTSGSFTYEQYF
CDR3nt: TGTGCCATCAGTGAGCCAACCGGGACTAGCGGGTCCTTCACCTACGAGCAGTACTTC

j_gene: TRBJ2-1
d_gene: TRBD1
abundance: NA
len: 15
v_gene: TRBV5-6
CDR3aa: CASSLNRGSYNEQFF
CDR3nt: TGTGCCAGCAGCTTAAACAGGGGGTCCTACAATGAGCAGTTCTTC

j_gene: TRBJ1-1
d_gene: NA
abundance: NA
len: 17
v_gene: TRBV7-6
CDR3aa: CASSLEGTSQGGTEAFF
CDR3nt: TGTGCCAGCAGCTTAGAAGGAACAAGTCAGGGAGGCACTGAAGCTTTCTTT

j_gene: TRBJ2-7
d_gene: NA
abundance: NA
len: 20
v_gene: TRBV18
CDR3aa: CASSPLRRQGAGGSTYEQYF
CDR3nt: TGTGCCAGCTCACCACTCCGTCGGCAGGGGGCAGGCGGGAGTACGTACGAGCAGTACTTC

j_gene: TRBJ2-2
d_gene: TRBD2
abundance: NA
len: 15
v_gene: TRBV10-1
CDR3aa: CASSEGLAGTGELFF
CDR3nt: TGCGCCAGCAGCGAAGGACTAGCGGGAACCGGGGAGCTGTTTTTT

j_gene: TRBJ2-7
d_gene: TRBD2
abundance: NA
len: 15
v_gene: TRBV5-1
CDR3aa: CASSLAGLAPYEQYF
CDR3nt: TGCGCCAGCAGCTTGGCGGGACTAGCTCCGTACGAGCAGTACTTC

j_gene: TRBJ2-7
d_gene: TRBD1
abundance: NA
len: 18
v_gene: TRBV3-1/TRBV3-2
CDR3aa: CASSHTPPTGTGAYEQYF
CDR3nt: TGTGCCAGCAGCCACACCCCCCCCACGGGGACAGGGGCTTACGAGCAGTACTTC

j_gene: TRBJ1-1
d_gene: NA
abundance: NA
len: 16
v_gene: TRBV18
CDR3aa: CASSIGRGNWNTEAFF
CDR3nt: TGTGCCAGCTCGATTGGCAGGGGCAATTGGAACACTGAAGCTTTCTTT

j_gene: TRBJ1-3
d_gene: NA
abundance: NA
len: 16
v_gene: TRBV28
CDR3aa: CASSLWAGDSGNTIYF
CDR3nt: TGTGCCAGCAGTTTATGGGCAGGGGACTCTGGAAACACCATATATTTT

j_gene: TRBJ2-5
d_gene: TRBD2
abundance: NA
len: 16
v_gene: TRBV11-2
CDR3aa: CASSATSGASQETQYF
CDR3nt: TGTGCCAGCAGCGCTACTAGCGGGGCTTCCCAAGAGACCCAGTACTTC

j_gene: TRBJ1-6
d_gene: TRBD1
abundance: NA
len: 15
v_gene: TRBV28
CDR3aa: CASGQEAGPNSPLHF
CDR3nt: TGTGCCAGCGGACAGGAGGCAGGGCCGAATTCACCCCTCCACTTT

j_gene: TRBJ1-3
d_gene: NA
abundance: NA
len: 15
v_gene: TRBV25-1
CDR3aa: CASSESAVSGNTIYF
CDR3nt: TGTGCCAGCAGTGAATCAGCTGTCTCTGGAAACACCATATATTTT

j_gene: TRBJ2-5
d_gene: TRBD1
abundance: NA
len: 16
v_gene: TRBV9
CDR3aa: CASSMGQGAAGETQYF
CDR3nt: TGTGCCAGCAGCATGGGACAGGGGGCCGCCGGGGAGACCCAGTACTTC

j_gene: TRBJ2-2
d_gene: NA
abundance: NA
len: 13
v_gene: TRBV6-6
CDR3aa: CASRQGIAGELFF
CDR3nt: TGTGCCAGCCGCCAGGGAATAGCCGGGGAGCTGTTTTTT

j_gene: TRBJ1-2
d_gene: NA
abundance: NA
len: 12
v_gene: TRBV6-5
CDR3aa: CASSRGDWGYTF
CDR3nt: TGTGCCAGCAGCCGCGGGGATTGGGGCTACACCTTC

j_gene: TRBJ1-1
d_gene: NA
abundance: NA
len: 14
v_gene: TRBV10-3
CDR3aa: CAISGRGGNTEAFF
CDR3nt: TGTGCCATCAGTGGACGGGGAGGCAACACTGAAGCTTTCTTT

j_gene: TRBJ2-7
d_gene: NA
abundance: NA
len: 11
v_gene: TRBV24-1
CDR3aa: CATSDAREQYF
CDR3nt: TGTGCCACCAGTGATGCGAGGGAGCAGTACTTC

j_gene: TRBJ2-2
d_gene: NA
abundance: NA
len: 15
v_gene: TRBV27
CDR3aa: CASSLGNANTGELFF
CDR3nt: TGTGCCAGCAGTCTAGGGAACGCGAACACCGGGGAGCTGTTTTTT

j_gene: TRBJ2-5
d_gene: NA
abundance: NA
len: 14
v_gene: TRBV7-7
CDR3aa: CASGVTSYQETQYF
CDR3nt: TGTGCCAGCGGGGTTACCTCCTACCAAGAGACCCAGTACTTC

j_gene: TRBJ2-7
d_gene: NA
abundance: NA
len: 12
v_gene: TRBV29-1
CDR3aa: CSVLYRGYEQYF
CDR3nt: TGCAGCGTTTTGTATAGGGGTTACGAGCAGTACTTC

j_gene: TRBJ2-1
d_gene: NA
abundance: NA
len: 11
v_gene: TRBV9
CDR3aa: CASSDWNEQFF
CDR3nt: TGTGCCAGCAGCGACTGGAATGAGCAGTTCTTC

j_gene: TRBJ2-3
d_gene: NA
abundance: once
len: 18
v_gene: TRBV14
CDR3aa: CASSQGRDILPRTDTQYF
CDR3nt: TGTGCCAGCAGCCAGGGCCGGGACATCTTACCTCGCACAGATACGCAGTATTTT

j_gene: TRBJ1-5
d_gene: NA
abundance: once
len: 13
v_gene: TRBV19
CDR3aa: CASSYTENQPQHF
CDR3nt: TGTGCCAGTAGTTACACCGAAAATCAGCCCCAGCATTTT

j_gene: TRBJ1-1
d_gene: NA
abundance: NA
len: 14
v_gene: TRBV6-6
CDR3aa: CASSYSLKPIEAFF
CDR3nt: TGTGCCAGCAGTTACTCCCTTAAACCAATTGAAGCTTTCTTT

j_gene: TRBJ2-3
d_gene: TRBD2
abundance: NA
len: 15
v_gene: TRBV27
CDR3aa: CASSAGTGGSDTQYF
CDR3nt: TGTGCCAGCAGTGCCGGGACGGGGGGATCAGATACGCAGTATTTT

j_gene: TRBJ1-6
d_gene: NA
abundance: NA
len: 13
v_gene: TRBV19
CDR3aa: CASSMPSGSPLHF
CDR3nt: TGTGCCAGTAGTATGCCCAGTGGTTCACCCCTCCACTTT

j_gene: TRBJ1-2
d_gene: TRBD1
abundance: NA
len: 14
v_gene: TRBV6-2/TRBV6-3
CDR3aa: CASSLTGVVSGYTF
CDR3nt: TGTGCCAGCAGTTTGACAGGGGTGGTGTCTGGCTACACCTTC

j_gene: TRBJ2-5
d_gene: NA
abundance: NA
len: 13
v_gene: TRBV11-2
CDR3aa: CASSLSTQETQYF
CDR3nt: TGTGCCAGCAGCTTATCAACCCAAGAGACCCAGTACTTC

j_gene: TRBJ1-4
d_gene: NA
abundance: NA
len: 17
v_gene: TRBV7-8
CDR3aa: CASTKWGRVEHNEKLFF
CDR3nt: TGTGCCAGCACCAAGTGGGGCAGGGTTGAGCATAATGAAAAACTGTTTTTT

j_gene: TRBJ1-2
d_gene: NA
abundance: few
len: 11
v_gene: TRBV7-9
CDR3aa: CASSDGSGYTF
CDR3nt: TGTGCCAGCAGCGATGGGAGTGGCTACACCTTC

j_gene: TRBJ1-2
d_gene: TRBD1
abundance: NA
len: 14
v_gene: TRBV7-9
CDR3aa: CASSPRTGVYGYTF
CDR3nt: TGTGCCAGCAGCCCCCGGACAGGGGTTTATGGCTACACCTTC

j_gene: TRBJ1-5
d_gene: NA
abundance: NA
len: 13
v_gene: TRBV7-8
CDR3aa: CASSRTFNQPQHF
CDR3nt: TGTGCCAGCAGTCGGACCTTTAATCAGCCCCAGCATTTT

j_gene: TRBJ1-5
d_gene: NA
abundance: NA
len: 13
v_gene: TRBV2
CDR3aa: CASSRESNQPQHF
CDR3nt: TGTGCCAGCAGTCGCGAGAGCAATCAGCCCCAGCATTTT

j_gene: TRBJ1-5
d_gene: NA
abundance: NA
len: 15
v_gene: TRBV2
CDR3aa: CASSVVRVSGQPQHF
CDR3nt: TGTGCCAGCAGTGTCGTGAGGGTTAGCGGTCAGCCCCAGCATTTT

j_gene: TRBJ1-1
d_gene: TRBD1
abundance: NA
len: 15
v_gene: TRBV19
CDR3aa: CASRPTSGGDTEAFF
CDR3nt: TGTGCCAGTAGACCTACCTCAGGGGGGGACACTGAAGCTTTCTTT